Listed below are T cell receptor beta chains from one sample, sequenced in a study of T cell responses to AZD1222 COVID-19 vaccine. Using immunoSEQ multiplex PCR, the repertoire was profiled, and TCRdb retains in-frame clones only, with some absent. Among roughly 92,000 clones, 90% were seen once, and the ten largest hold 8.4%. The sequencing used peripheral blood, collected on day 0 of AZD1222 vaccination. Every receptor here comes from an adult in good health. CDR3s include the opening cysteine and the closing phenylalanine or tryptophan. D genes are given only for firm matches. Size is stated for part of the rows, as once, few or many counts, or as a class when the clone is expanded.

cdr3_aa: CASSPSEGTYNEQFF; cdr3_nt: TGTGCCAGCAGCCCCTCGGAGGGGACCTACAATGAGCAGTTCTTC; v_call: TRBV11-3; clone_size: -; d_call: -; j_call: TRBJ2-1
cdr3_aa: CASSLSAGDTGELFF; cdr3_nt: TGCGCCAGCAGCCTGTCAGCGGGTGACACCGGGGAGCTGTTTTTT; v_call: TRBV4-1; clone_size: -; d_call: -; j_call: TRBJ2-2
cdr3_aa: CASSQDRGSTEAFF; cdr3_nt: TGCGCCAGCAGCCAGGACAGGGGGAGCACTGAAGCTTTCTTT; v_call: TRBV5-1; clone_size: -; d_call: TRBD1; j_call: TRBJ1-1
cdr3_aa: CASRQGRSSYNSPLHF; cdr3_nt: TGTGCCAGTCGACAGGGAAGGAGCTCCTATAATTCACCCCTCCACTTT; v_call: TRBV19; clone_size: -; d_call: TRBD1; j_call: TRBJ1-6
cdr3_aa: CASSAGAGRETQYF; cdr3_nt: TGTGCCAGCTCCGCTGGGGCAGGGCGAGAGACCCAGTACTTC; v_call: TRBV18; clone_size: -; d_call: -; j_call: TRBJ2-5
cdr3_aa: CASSGPGNQPQHF; cdr3_nt: TGTGCCAGCAGCGGACCAGGGAATCAGCCCCAGCATTTT; v_call: TRBV9; clone_size: -; d_call: -; j_call: TRBJ1-5
cdr3_aa: CASSSAPLMAEAFF; cdr3_nt: TGTGCCAGCAGTAGTGCCCCATTAATGGCTGAAGCTTTCTTT; v_call: TRBV6-5; clone_size: -; d_call: -; j_call: TRBJ1-1
cdr3_aa: CASSTQGNTEAFF; cdr3_nt: TGTGCCAGCAGCACCCAGGGGAACACTGAAGCTTTCTTT; v_call: TRBV6-5; clone_size: -; d_call: -; j_call: TRBJ1-1
cdr3_aa: CASSVTGSEAPLHF; cdr3_nt: TGTGCCAGCAGCGTAACCGGGTCTGAGGCACCCCTCCACTTT; v_call: TRBV9; clone_size: once; d_call: -; j_call: TRBJ1-6
cdr3_aa: CASSPDRGEQYF; cdr3_nt: TGTGCCAGCAGCCCAGACAGGGGCGAGCAGTACTTC; v_call: TRBV7-8; clone_size: -; d_call: TRBD1; j_call: TRBJ2-7
cdr3_aa: CATRENWRQTPGDGYTF; cdr3_nt: TGTGCCACCCGCGAGAACTGGAGACAGACCCCCGGGGATGGCTACACCTTC; v_call: TRBV24-1; clone_size: -; d_call: -; j_call: TRBJ1-2
cdr3_aa: CASSLLAGAFNEQFF; cdr3_nt: TGTGCCAGCAGCTTACTAGCGGGGGCCTTCAATGAGCAGTTCTTC; v_call: TRBV14; clone_size: -; d_call: TRBD2; j_call: TRBJ2-1
cdr3_aa: CASSSLWDRVGYEQYF; cdr3_nt: TGTGCCAGCAGCTCATTGTGGGACAGGGTCGGGTACGAGCAGTACTTC; v_call: TRBV5-6; clone_size: -; d_call: TRBD1; j_call: TRBJ2-7
cdr3_aa: CASSVSSGTDTQYF; cdr3_nt: TGTGCCAGCAGCGTAAGTAGCGGCACAGATACGCAGTATTTT; v_call: TRBV9; clone_size: -; d_call: -; j_call: TRBJ2-3
cdr3_aa: CASRAQGAYEQYF; cdr3_nt: TGCGCCAGCAGGGCGCAGGGCGCATACGAGCAGTACTTC; v_call: TRBV5-1; clone_size: -; d_call: -; j_call: TRBJ2-7
cdr3_aa: CASSYPAKVENTEAFF; cdr3_nt: TGTGCCAGCAGTTACCCCGCTAAAGTGGAGAACACTGAAGCTTTCTTT; v_call: TRBV6-2/TRBV6-3; clone_size: -; d_call: -; j_call: TRBJ1-1
cdr3_aa: CATRAGGGSYEQYF; cdr3_nt: TGTGCCACCCGGGCGGGCGGGGGTTCCTACGAGCAGTACTTC; v_call: TRBV27; clone_size: -; d_call: TRBD2; j_call: TRBJ2-7
cdr3_aa: CASSLGTGGTEAFF; cdr3_nt: TGCGCCAGCAGCCTAGGGACAGGGGGCACTGAAGCTTTCTTT; v_call: TRBV4-1; clone_size: -; d_call: TRBD1; j_call: TRBJ1-1
cdr3_aa: CASSPGFGTANEQFF; cdr3_nt: TGTGCCAGCTCACCAGGGTTCGGGACAGCCAATGAGCAGTTCTTC; v_call: TRBV18; clone_size: -; d_call: TRBD1; j_call: TRBJ2-1
cdr3_aa: CASSVGDNPNYGYTF; cdr3_nt: TGTGCCAGCAGCGTAGGGGACAATCCTAACTATGGCTACACCTTC; v_call: TRBV9; clone_size: -; d_call: -; j_call: TRBJ1-2
cdr3_aa: CASSSPPGGRITGELFF; cdr3_nt: TGTGCCAGCAGTTCCCCACCGGGGGGGCGGATTACCGGGGAGCTGTTTTTT; v_call: TRBV27; clone_size: -; d_call: TRBD2; j_call: TRBJ2-2
cdr3_aa: CASSYSGGHTDTQYF; cdr3_nt: TGTGCCAGCAGCTATAGCGGGGGGCACACAGATACGCAGTATTTT; v_call: TRBV7-3; clone_size: -; d_call: TRBD2; j_call: TRBJ2-3
cdr3_aa: CASSVEVFSGNTIYF; cdr3_nt: TGTGCCAGCAGCGTAGAAGTCTTCTCTGGAAACACCATATATTTT; v_call: TRBV9; clone_size: -; d_call: -; j_call: TRBJ1-3
cdr3_aa: CASSWAGNQPQHF; cdr3_nt: TGTGCCAGCAGTTGGGCCGGAAATCAGCCCCAGCATTTT; v_call: TRBV6-5; clone_size: -; d_call: -; j_call: TRBJ1-5
cdr3_aa: CASSLAEAFF; cdr3_nt: TGTGCCAGCAGTTTAGCTGAAGCTTTCTTT; v_call: TRBV12-3/TRBV12-4; clone_size: -; d_call: -; j_call: TRBJ1-1
cdr3_aa: CASSIVGWTETQYF; cdr3_nt: TGTGCCAGTAGTATTGTCGGCTGGACGGAGACCCAGTACTTC; v_call: TRBV19; clone_size: -; d_call: -; j_call: TRBJ2-5
cdr3_aa: CASSPGGGRQNPGYTF; cdr3_nt: TGTGCCAGCAGCCCTGGGGGGGGCAGGCAAAATCCTGGCTACACCTTC; v_call: TRBV9; clone_size: -; d_call: -; j_call: TRBJ1-2
cdr3_aa: CASSLRFSGGAGETQYF; cdr3_nt: TGTGCCAGCAGCTTAAGGTTTAGCGGGGGGGCCGGGGAGACCCAGTACTTC; v_call: TRBV7-2; clone_size: -; d_call: TRBD2; j_call: TRBJ2-5
cdr3_aa: CASSPETGYSNQPQHF; cdr3_nt: TGTGCCAGCTCACCGGAGACCGGGTATAGCAATCAGCCCCAGCATTTT; v_call: TRBV18; clone_size: -; d_call: -; j_call: TRBJ1-5
cdr3_aa: CASSNYLSGTEAFF; cdr3_nt: TGTGCCAGCAGTAACTACCTATCCGGGACAGAAGCTTTCTTT; v_call: TRBV6-2/TRBV6-3; clone_size: -; d_call: -; j_call: TRBJ1-1
cdr3_aa: CASSSGGAREQYF; cdr3_nt: TGTGCCAGCTCTAGCGGGGGGGCGAGGGAGCAGTACTTC; v_call: TRBV18; clone_size: few; d_call: TRBD2; j_call: TRBJ2-7
cdr3_aa: CASTDRAAQFF; cdr3_nt: TGTGCCAGCACGGACAGGGCCGCTCAGTTCTTC; v_call: TRBV12-3/TRBV12-4; clone_size: -; d_call: TRBD1; j_call: TRBJ2-1
cdr3_aa: CSARVREGANF; cdr3_nt: TGCAGTGCTAGAGTCCGCGAGGGGGCCAACTTC; v_call: TRBV20-1; clone_size: once; d_call: TRBD1; j_call: TRBJ1-2
cdr3_aa: CASSEILEVSYGYTF; cdr3_nt: TGTGCCAGCAGTGAAATCCTCGAGGTCTCCTATGGCTACACCTTC; v_call: TRBV2; clone_size: -; d_call: -; j_call: TRBJ1-2
cdr3_aa: CASSPKERTGGNYGYTF; cdr3_nt: TGTGCCAGCTCACCGAAGGAGCGAACAGGGGGGAACTATGGCTACACCTTC; v_call: TRBV18; clone_size: -; d_call: TRBD1; j_call: TRBJ1-2
cdr3_aa: CASISDVREGNYGYTF; cdr3_nt: TGTGCCAGTATTTCGGACGTAAGGGAAGGGAACTATGGCTACACCTTC; v_call: TRBV19; clone_size: -; d_call: -; j_call: TRBJ1-2
cdr3_aa: CASSESQSTDTQYF; cdr3_nt: TGTGCCAGTAGTGAAAGCCAGAGCACAGATACGCAGTATTTT; v_call: TRBV19; clone_size: -; d_call: -; j_call: TRBJ2-3
cdr3_aa: CASSLAPDRSNSPLHF; cdr3_nt: TGTGCCAGCAGCTTAGCCCCGGACAGATCTAATTCACCCCTCCACTTT; v_call: TRBV11-2; clone_size: once; d_call: -; j_call: TRBJ1-6
cdr3_aa: CASSLDTGAGANVLTF; cdr3_nt: TGTGCCAGCAGCTTAGATACGGGGGCTGGGGCCAACGTCCTGACTTTC; v_call: TRBV11-2; clone_size: -; d_call: -; j_call: TRBJ2-6
cdr3_aa: CASSPNRDRATEAFF; cdr3_nt: TGTGCCAGCAGCCCAAACCGGGACAGGGCCACTGAAGCTTTCTTT; v_call: TRBV7-3; clone_size: -; d_call: TRBD1; j_call: TRBJ1-1
cdr3_aa: CASSWTGHEQYF; cdr3_nt: TGTGCCAGCTCTTGGACAGGCCACGAGCAGTACTTC; v_call: TRBV27; clone_size: -; d_call: TRBD1; j_call: TRBJ2-7
cdr3_aa: CASSQHRDTNEKLFF; cdr3_nt: TGCGCCAGCAGCCAACACCGGGACACTAATGAAAAACTGTTTTTT; v_call: TRBV23-1; clone_size: -; d_call: -; j_call: TRBJ1-4
cdr3_aa: CASSARQASNTGELFF; cdr3_nt: TGTGCCAGCAGCGCGCGACAGGCATCCAACACCGGGGAGCTGTTTTTT; v_call: TRBV7-9; clone_size: -; d_call: -; j_call: TRBJ2-2
cdr3_aa: CASQGISGWSYEQYF; cdr3_nt: TGTGCCAGCCAAGGGATAAGTGGTTGGTCCTACGAGCAGTACTTC; v_call: TRBV6-5; clone_size: -; d_call: -; j_call: TRBJ2-7
cdr3_aa: CASTRDNVATNEKLFF; cdr3_nt: TGTGCCAGTACCAGGGACAACGTTGCAACTAATGAAAAACTGTTTTTT; v_call: TRBV19; clone_size: -; d_call: -; j_call: TRBJ1-4
cdr3_aa: CASSYSRPTKTYGYTF; cdr3_nt: TGTGCCAGCAGTTATAGTCGGCCTACAAAAACCTATGGCTACACCTTC; v_call: TRBV6-5; clone_size: -; d_call: -; j_call: TRBJ1-2
cdr3_aa: CASTPQTVYSNQPQHF; cdr3_nt: TGTGCCAGCACCCCACAGACAGTTTATAGCAATCAGCCCCAGCATTTT; v_call: TRBV6-2/TRBV6-3; clone_size: -; d_call: -; j_call: TRBJ1-5
cdr3_aa: CASSYHGTYGYTF; cdr3_nt: TGTGCCAGCAGTTATCACGGAACGTATGGCTACACCTTC; v_call: TRBV6-5; clone_size: -; d_call: -; j_call: TRBJ1-2
cdr3_aa: CASSPGTATTWTEAFF; cdr3_nt: TGTGCCAGCTCACCAGGGACAGCGACGACGTGGACTGAAGCTTTCTTT; v_call: TRBV18; clone_size: -; d_call: TRBD1; j_call: TRBJ1-1
cdr3_aa: CASSQDRGSNGYTF; cdr3_nt: TGTGCCAGCAGCCAAGATAGGGGATCGAATGGCTACACCTTC; v_call: TRBV4-2; clone_size: -; d_call: -; j_call: TRBJ1-2
cdr3_aa: CASSPREGGYEAFF; cdr3_nt: TGTGCCAGCAGCCCCCGGGAGGGAGGGTATGAAGCTTTCTTT; v_call: TRBV13; clone_size: -; d_call: -; j_call: TRBJ1-1
cdr3_aa: CAWRETGGWSNQPQHF; cdr3_nt: TGTGCCTGGAGAGAGACAGGGGGCTGGAGCAATCAGCCCCAGCATTTT; v_call: TRBV30; clone_size: once; d_call: TRBD1; j_call: TRBJ1-5
cdr3_aa: CASSMAGTNEQFF; cdr3_nt: TGTGCCAGCAGCATGGCAGGGACAAATGAGCAGTTCTTC; v_call: TRBV9; clone_size: -; d_call: -; j_call: TRBJ2-1
cdr3_aa: CASSTSSNEQFF; cdr3_nt: TGTGCCAGCAGTACGTCATCGAATGAGCAGTTCTTC; v_call: TRBV27; clone_size: -; d_call: -; j_call: TRBJ2-1
cdr3_aa: CASSLGNRGHGYTF; cdr3_nt: TGTGCCAGCAGCTTGGGAAACAGGGGCCATGGCTACACCTTC; v_call: TRBV5-4; clone_size: -; d_call: TRBD1; j_call: TRBJ1-2